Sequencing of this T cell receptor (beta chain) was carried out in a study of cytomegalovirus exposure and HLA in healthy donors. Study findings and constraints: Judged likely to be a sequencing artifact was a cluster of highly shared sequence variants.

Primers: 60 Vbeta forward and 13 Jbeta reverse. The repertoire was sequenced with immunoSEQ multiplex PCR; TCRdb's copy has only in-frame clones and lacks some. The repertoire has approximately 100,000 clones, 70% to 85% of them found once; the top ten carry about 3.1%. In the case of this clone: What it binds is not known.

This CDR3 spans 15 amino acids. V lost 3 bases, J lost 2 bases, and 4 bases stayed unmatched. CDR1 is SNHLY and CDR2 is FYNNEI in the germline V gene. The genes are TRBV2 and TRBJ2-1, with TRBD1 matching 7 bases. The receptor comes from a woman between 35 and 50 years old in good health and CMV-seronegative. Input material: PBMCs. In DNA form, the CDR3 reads TGTGCCAGCAGTGAGGAAGGGGGCCCCTACAATGAGCAGTTCTTC. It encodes CASSEEGGPYNEQFF.